This T cell receptor (beta chain) was sequenced for a study of blood T cell repertoires in COVID-19. Overall study context: Samples of COVID-19 (acute and convalescent) were obtained from the United States, Italy and Spain. In each case, the material was cDNA or gDNA derived from T cells, B-cell-depleted T cells, or PBMCs.

Per the original methods: Amplification of reference gene primers provided the estimated nucleated cell counts. The data were produced by immunoSEQ multiplex PCR, yet TCRdb's version contains in-frame clones alone and is incomplete. D and trimming were read from the DNA, whereas the V and J calls and clone size are those reported in that table. The sample holds more than 200,000 clones, approximately 90% seen once. Germline CDR1 MDHEN, CDR2 SYDVKM. The CDR3 consists of 13 residues. V lost 10 bases and J lost 4, with 17 bases in between. The sequencing sample was made of peripheral blood. The rearrangement uses TRBV28 and TRBJ2-7, with a possible D match to TRBD2 (7 bases). This clonotype was sampled from a man aged 35 to 55 with acute or convalescent COVID-19. The CDR3 sequence: CATGEGGQYEQYF. CDR3 nucleotides: TGTGCCACCGGGGAGGGGGGCCAGTACGAGCAGTACTTC. The full variable domain, rest sourced from reference TRBV28 and TRBJ2-7, is DVKVTQSSRYLVKRTGEKVFLECVQDMDHENMFWYRQDPGLGLRLIYFSYDVKMKEKGDIPEGYSVSREKKERFSLILESASTNQTSMYLCATGEGGQYEQYFGPGTRLTVT.